The clone carrying this TCR beta chain was recorded a few times. Its antigen is not identified. This sample is drawn from a study of T cell repertoires in cytomegalovirus infection. Whole-study context: It can be stated that public TCR beta signatures indicated CMV infection as well as a matching HLA type.

TCRdb processed the reads anew with MiXCR; each CDR3 protein has one entry. The profile shows 150,000 to 200,000 distinct CDR3 sequences, approximately 30% of them singletons. CDR1 and CDR2 from the germline V gene are DFQATT and SNEGSKA (reference sequence). CDR3 length equals 15 residues. Unmatched junction bases numbered 8, after V lost 1 base and J lost 7 bases. Study-wide results and limits: Clonotype analysis showed dominance of the ex vivo response by HLA-C-restricted CMV-specific TCR beta clonotypes. Adding up the frequency of public TCR beta families identified people who carried CMV plus the relevant HLA.

This clonotype was sampled from a human donor in good health (CMV status not recorded). Some clones in this sample may be carry-over from other donors' samples. This chain joins TRBV20-1 and TRBJ2-1; 9 bases map to TRBD1. Sequences were obtained from PBMCs. The CDR3 region is CSARVGDRDLNEQFF. The CDR3 DNA is TGCAGTGCTAGAGTCGGGGACAGGGATCTAAATGAGCAGTTCTTC.